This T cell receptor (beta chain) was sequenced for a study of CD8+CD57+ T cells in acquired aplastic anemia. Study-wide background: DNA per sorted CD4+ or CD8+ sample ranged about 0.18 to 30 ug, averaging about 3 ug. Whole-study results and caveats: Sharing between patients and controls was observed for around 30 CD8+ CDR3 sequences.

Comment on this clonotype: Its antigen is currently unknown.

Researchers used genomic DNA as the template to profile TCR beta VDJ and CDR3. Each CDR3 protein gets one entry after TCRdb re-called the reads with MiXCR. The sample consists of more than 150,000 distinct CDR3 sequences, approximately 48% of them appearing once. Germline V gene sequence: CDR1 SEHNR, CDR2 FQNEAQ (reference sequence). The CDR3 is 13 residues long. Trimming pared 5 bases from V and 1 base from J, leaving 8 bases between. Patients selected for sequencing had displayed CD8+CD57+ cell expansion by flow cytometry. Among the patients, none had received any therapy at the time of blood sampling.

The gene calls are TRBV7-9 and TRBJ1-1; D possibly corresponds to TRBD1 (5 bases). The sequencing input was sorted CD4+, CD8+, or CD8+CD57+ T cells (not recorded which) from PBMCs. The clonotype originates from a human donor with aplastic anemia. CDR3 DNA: TGTGCCAGCAGCATGGGACCGAACACTGAAGCTTTCTTT. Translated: CASSMGPNTEAFF.